Detailed here is one TCR beta chain. The specificity of this receptor is unknown. There are no base qualities to consult, and no much larger clone falls within one base. Participants in the prospective study were aged about 18 to 95 years, lived in some 24 United States geographic areas, and enrolled through a virtual design. In the prospective study, cohorts were assigned on the basis of participant-reported clinical history obtained from a screening survey and a study questionnaire. In the prospective study, mobile phlebotomists collected whole blood, serum and a nasopharyngeal or oropharyngeal swab from each participant. Participants in the prospective study had the option to provide additional blood draws and questionnaires over an approximately 2-month period. Before DNA extraction, blood samples from the prospective study were shipped at room temperature or frozen. TCRbeta CDR3 regions were amplified from genomic DNA by means of the immunoSEQ Assay, a bias-controlled multiplex PCR. The source study handled its data this way. Nucleated cell counts per sample were estimated from amplification of reference gene primers within the assay. To quantify the absolute abundance of each unique TCRbeta CDR3 rearrangement, sequence reads were collapsed and filtered. For each sample, productive Simpson clonality was calculated by taking the square root of Simpson's diversity index across productive rearrangements. This is the immuneACCESS table as TCRdb keeps it, with only in-frame sequences that have V and J called. A part of the clones is gone; compared with another copy, unresolved V genes explain less than half, and the rest is unexplained. Clone size and the V and J calls come from that table; the DNA yielded D and trimming. This sample has approximately 250,000 clones in its table, and about nine tenths of those were observed once. Over 2% of the sample lies in the top ten.

The entry originates in a study of blood T cell repertoires in COVID-19 (dated by TCRdb to about 2020). The study in broad terms: The collaborator samples originated in the United States, Italy and Spain and spanned the acute and convalescent phases of COVID-19. Deeply sampled blood TCRbeta repertoires from subjects exposed to, actively infected with, or recovered from COVID-19 were included in the dataset. Samples came from the ongoing ImmuneRACE study (first 160 participants) plus 1,254 subjects from 6 global collaborators. The repertoires were made available in a free public database intended to serve as a resource for research on the immune response to SARS-CoV-2. The prospective study material was composed of cDNA or gDNA derived from T cells, B-cell-depleted T cells, or PBMCs. Nearly every sample came with metadata listing a de-identified subject ID, COVID-19 status, age in years and sex. Where HLA class I and class II types were available, the types were taken from metadata supplied by the sample provider, not from assay-based typing.

Looking up the germline V gene yields CDR1 SGHRS and CDR2 YFSETQ. From cysteine to phenylalanine, the CDR3 is 16 amino acids long. CDR3 DNA only is kept here, 48 bases in frame from base 1. V is reduced by 3 bases and J by 0 bases, leaving a spacing of 13 bases between them. Points the paper makes about the study in general: The quantity of clinical and demographic metadata differed by source and by participant and was supplied without curation.

The receptor was isolated from a woman in her forties with acute COVID-19. The sample was PBMCs or T cells enriched from blood (not recorded which). The sequence links TRBV5-1 to TRBJ1-5; the D gene cannot be resolved reliably. CDR3 loop: CASSSGSTDSNQPQHF. The DNA reads TGCGCCAGCAGCTCCGGGTCCACTGATAGCAATCAGCCCCAGCATTTT.